The next 30 T cell receptor beta chains were all read from a single sample in a study of CD8 T cells in Susac syndrome. With random hexamers, reverse transcription was performed on about 0.5 to 1 ug of RNA. TCRdb reprocessed the immunoSEQ multiplex PCR reads with MiXCR, giving one entry per CDR3 protein. This sample has about 150,000 distinct CDR3 sequences, with roughly 94% found just once. Sequenced sample: CD8+ T cells from PBMCs. All receptors derive from a human donor with Susac syndrome.

The chain employs TRBV5-4 and TRBJ2-7, with TRBD2 as a possible D gene (6 bases). Germline lookup yields CDR1 SGHNT and CDR2 YYREEE (reference sequence). V gave up 6 bases and J gave up 2 bases, with 18 bases separating them. CDR3 size: 15 residues. The CDR3 loop reads CASTLGASAPYEQYF. DNA of the CDR3: TGTGCCAGCACCCTTGGGGCTAGCGCTCCCTACGAGCAGTACTTC. Full variable domain (remainder filled in from reference TRBV5-4 and TRBJ2-7): ETGVTQSPTHLIKTRGQQVTLRCSSQSGHNTVSWYQQALGQGPQFIFQYYREEENGRGNFPPRFSGLQFPNYSSELNVNALELDDSALYLCASTLGASAPYEQYFGPGTRLTVT.

The V call is TRBV12-5, the J call TRBJ2-1, with unresolved D. The CDR3 contains 13 residues. Germline lookup yields CDR1 LGHNT and CDR2 FRNRAP. With 7 bases removed from V and 1 base from J, the gap between germline ends came to 8 bases. The CDR3: CASASVSYNEQFF. Here the CDR3 DNA reads TGTGCTAGTGCCTCCGTTTCCTACAATGAGCAGTTCTTC. Supplemented by reference TRBV12-5 and TRBJ2-1, the full variable domain reads DARVTQTPRHKVTEMGQEVTMRCQPILGHNTVFWYRQTMMQGLELLAYFRNRAPLDDSGMPKDRFSAEMPDATLATLKIQPSEPRDSAVYFCASASVSYNEQFFGPGTRLTVL.

The rearrangement links TRBV25-1 to TRBJ2-7; D gene unclear. V was trimmed by 0 bases and J by 0 bases, leaving 15 bases between them. This CDR3 is 17 amino acids long. Germline lookup yields CDR1 MGHDK and CDR2 SYGVNS. CDR3 sequence: CASSEYFPSTISYEQYF. The CDR3 bases are TGTGCCAGCAGTGAATATTTCCCGTCAACCATCTCCTACGAGCAGTACTTC.

This clonotype is a singleton in its sample. The chain employs TRBV28 and TRBJ2-7; D is ambiguous. V was shortened by 6 bases and J by 2 bases, with 20 bases between the two germline ends. The CDR3 sequence is 16 residues long. Germline loops: CDR1 MDHEN, CDR2 SYDVKM. CDR3 coding DNA: TGTGCCAGCAGGAAGAAAGGGCGGTGGCAGACCTACGAGCAGTACTTC. It specifies CASRKKGRWQTYEQYF.

V and J are TRBV19 and TRBJ2-5; tentatively, D is TRBD1 (5 bases). The CDR3 is 16 amino acids. The germline V and J ends were trimmed by 1 base and 3 bases, with 15 bases remaining between them. Per germline, CDR1 LNHDA and CDR2 SQIVND (reference sequence). The CDR3 loop reads CASSIGQGTFEETQYF. CDR3 in DNA: TGTGCCAGTAGTATAGGGCAGGGAACGTTTGAAGAGACCCAGTACTTC. Full variable domain (remainder filled in from reference TRBV19 and TRBJ2-5): DGGITQSPKYLFRKEGQNVTLSCEQNLNHDAMYWYRQDPGQGLRLIYYSQIVNDFQKGDIAEGYSVSREKKESFPLTVTSAQKNPTAFYLCASSIGQGTFEETQYFGPGTRLLVL.

This chain links TRBV5-1 with TRBJ2-1; 9 nucleotides align to TRBD1. Germline assignment: CDR1 SGHRS and CDR2 YFSETQ. This CDR3 region has 15 residues. The V and J ends lost 3 bases and 6 bases, in that order; junction bases with no gene match: 7. CDR3 loop: CASSSGQGGVNEQFF. CDR3 nucleotide sequence: TGCGCCAGCAGCTCGGGACAGGGAGGGGTCAATGAGCAGTTCTTC.

The genes are TRBV10-2 and TRBJ2-7; D is possibly TRBD2 (5 bases). The ends were cut back, 4 bases at V and 6 bases at J, with 7 bases in the middle. Germline V lookup: CDR1 WSHSY, CDR2 SAAADI. CDR3 length equals 11 residues. Here the CDR3 DNA reads TGCGCCAGCAGTGGAGGGTTCGAGCAGTACTTC. It encodes CASSGGFEQYF.

This chain connects TRBV29-1 to TRBJ2-1; D may be TRBD2 (6 bases). The CDR3 totals 13 residues. Trimming removed 3 bases at V and 6 bases at J, with 12 bases between. CDR1 is SQVTM, CDR2 ANQGSEA, per germline. The CDR3 nucleotides read TGCAGCGTTGATAGGGTAGCGGTCAATGAGCAGTTCTTC. Protein: CSVDRVAVNEQFF.

The CDR3 sequence: CARTIGQQVSRIADTQYF. The CDR3 nucleotides are TGTGCCAGAACTATCGGGCAACAAGTCTCTAGGATTGCAGATACGCAGTATTTT. This sequence joins TRBV2 and TRBJ2-3; D remains unclear. There are 18 residues in the CDR3. V lost 9 bases, J lost 4 bases, and 29 bases lay in between. Germline CDR1 is SNHLY and CDR2 is FYNNEI.

The chain uses TRBV6-2 or TRBV6-3 and TRBJ2-3, with TRBD1 as a possible D gene (6 bases). CDR3 size: 16 residues. Trimming removed 5 bases from V and 0 bases from J, with 15 bases in between. Germline V lookup: CDR1 MNHEY, CDR2 SVGEGT. Here the CDR3 DNA reads TGTGCCAGCAGTCACGAGACAGGCCCTAGCACAGATACGCAGTATTTT. It encodes CASSHETGPSTDTQYF.

For this clonotype: The junction shows a germline mismatch at one end, possibly a read error. The V call is TRBV14, the J call TRBJ2-2; D is perhaps TRBD2 (5 bases). This CDR3 contains 13 residues. CDR1 and CDR2 from the germline V gene are SGHDN and FVKESK. In DNA form, the CDR3 reads TGTGCCAGCAGCGAAGAGGGAGCCGGGGAGCTGTTTTTT. Residues: CASSEEGAGELFF.

The chain uses TRBV15 and TRBJ1-4; D not certain. The CDR3 is made up of 16 amino acids. Per the germline V gene, CDR1 is LNHNV and CDR2 is YYDKDF (reference sequence). The V end was cut by 2 bases, the J end by 7 bases, with 17 bases between. CDR3 bases: TGTGCCACCAGCAGAACTAGACTCTCTTCGCTTGAAAAACTGTTTTTT. Translating gives CATSRTRLSSLEKLFF. Filled out from reference TRBV15 and TRBJ1-4, the complete variable domain reads DAMVIQNPRYQVTQFGKPVTLSCSQTLNHNVMYWYQQKSSQAPKLLFHYYDKDFNNEADTPDNFQSRRPNTSFCFLDIRSPGLGDTAMYLCATSRTRLSSLEKLFFGSGTQLSVL.

The chain recombines TRBV27 with TRBJ2-7; 7 bases line up with TRBD1. CDR3 length: 14 amino acids. Per germline, CDR1 MNHEY and CDR2 SMNVEV (reference sequence). Losses at the gene ends were 2 bases for V and 3 bases for J; bases not matched to a gene: 4. CDR3 region: CASSLNPGGYEQYF. The CDR3 DNA reads as TGTGCCAGCAGTTTAAATCCAGGGGGCTACGAGCAGTACTTC.

This clonotype showed up just once. The V gene is TRBV11-2, the J gene TRBJ2-1; the D gene could be TRBD1 or TRBD2 (6 bases each). The ends were cut back, 4 bases at V and 5 bases at J, with 21 bases in the middle. Germline V gene lookup returns CDR1 SGHAT and CDR2 FQNNGV. The CDR3 runs 17 residues. The CDR3 region has the DNA TGTGCCAGCAGCTCCTGGGAGGAGCCGGGGGCCCACAATGAGCAGTTCTTC. It yields the protein CASSSWEEPGAHNEQFF.

V usage is TRBV6-5 and J usage is TRBJ2-2; 11 positions agree with TRBD1. The CDR3 runs to 14 residues. V lost 10 bases to trimming and J lost 6 bases; unmatched junction nucleotides: 7. The germline CDR1 and CDR2 sequences are MNHEY and SVGAGI. The CDR3 region is CATDRTGGAGELFF. The CDR3 DNA sequence: TGTGCCACCGATAGGACAGGGGGCGCCGGGGAGCTGTTTTTT.

The chain links TRBV29-1 to TRBJ2-1; 14 positions agree with TRBD2. Germline assignment: CDR1 SQVTM and CDR2 ANQGSEA. V lost 6 bases and J lost 0; bases outside the gene matches: 25. This CDR3 comprises 23 residues. CDR3 nucleotides: TGCAGCGTCCAACCCTCACTAGGGATTGGGACTAGCGGGAGCCCGAGCTCCTACAATGAGCAGTTCTTC. Translation gives CSVQPSLGIGTSGSPSSYNEQFF.

This clonotype has only one observation. This chain links TRBV12-3 or TRBV12-4 with TRBJ1-3, with no clear D. The V gene lost 3 bases and the J gene lost 9 bases, with 12 bases spanning the gap. The CDR3 has 13 residues. The CDR3 nucleotides are TGTGCCAGCAGTTTTGGCAGCCCAGGCACCATATATTTT. Translation: CASSFGSPGTIYF.

V is TRBV28 and J is TRBJ2-2, with 7 bases aligning to TRBD2. Germline V gene lookup returns CDR1 MDHEN and CDR2 SYDVKM. J was trimmed by 5 bases and V by 3 bases; bases with no gene match: 9. CDR3 length: 16 residues. CDR3 DNA sequence: TGTGCCAGCAGTTTTGAGAACAGAGCGGGAACCGGGGAGCTGTTTTTT. Translation: CASSFENRAGTGELFF.

The V call is TRBV28, the J call TRBJ1-1; TRBD1 is a possible D gene (5 bases). Germline V gene lookup returns CDR1 MDHEN and CDR2 SYDVKM. The V end was cut by 3 bases, the J end by 3 bases, with 17 bases between. The length of the CDR3 is 16 residues. In DNA form, the CDR3 reads TGTGCCAGCAGTTTTCCAACTACGGGACCTCACACTGAAGCTTTCTTT. This translates into CASSFPTTGPHTEAFF.

V gene TRBV2 combines with J gene TRBJ1-5, with a possible D match to TRBD1 (5 bases). Germline CDR1 SNHLY, CDR2 FYNNEI. The CDR3 has 14 residues. Trimming pared 8 bases from V and 3 bases from J, leaving 14 bases between. The CDR3 reads CASGPTANNQPQHF. The DNA for the CDR3 is TGTGCCAGCGGACCGACAGCAAACAATCAGCCCCAGCATTTT.

This sequence joins TRBV29-1 and TRBJ2-7, with 7 positions matching TRBD2. Germline trimming cut 1 base from V and 2 bases from J; bases unmatched to any gene: 2. This CDR3 contains 13 residues. The germline V gene encodes CDR1 SQVTM and CDR2 ANQGSEA. CDR3 region: CSVEGREPYEQYF. CDR3 DNA sequence: TGCAGCGTTGAAGGGCGGGAGCCCTACGAGCAGTACTTC.

The V call is TRBV24-1, the J call TRBJ1-2, with 7 bases matching TRBD1. Germline V gene data show CDR1 as KGHDR and CDR2 as SFDVKD. V was pared by 5 bases and J by 8 bases, with 10 bases of the junction left unmatched. This CDR3 has 14 residues. The CDR3 coding sequence is TGTGCCACCAGTGCCACAGACAGGGATGAAGGCTACACCTTC. Encoded protein: CATSATDRDEGYTF.

This chain links TRBV20-1 with TRBJ1-6; the D gene is possibly TRBD1 (5 bases). Trimming pared 0 bases from V and 7 bases from J, leaving 16 bases between. The germline V gene has CDR1 DFQATT and CDR2 SNEGSKA (reference sequence). The CDR3 loop spans 16 amino acids. In nucleotides, the CDR3 is TGCAGTGCTAGAGAACCGAGGGACGGGGAAAATTCACCCCTCCACTTT. Protein product: CSAREPRDGENSPLHF.

V is TRBV5-6 and J is TRBJ2-7; D unclear. The CDR3 length is 13 residues. Trimming took 2 bases from V and 3 from J, leaving 9 bases between them. Germline V gene sequence: CDR1 SGHDT, CDR2 YYEEEE. The chain's CDR3 is CASSFGRNYEQYF. The CDR3 DNA reads TGTGCCAGCAGCTTCGGCAGGAACTACGAGCAGTACTTC.

The V and J genes are TRBV30 and TRBJ2-1; 12 bases align to TRBD2. Germline values: CDR1 GTSNPN, CDR2 SVGIG (reference sequence). There are 17 residues in the CDR3. V shed 3 bases and J 3 bases; nucleotides not matched to a gene: 9. The CDR3 DNA follows: TGTGCCTGGAGGTTCCGACTAGCGGGAGTTAACTACAATGAGCAGTTCTTC. Translated, it gives CAWRFRLAGVNYNEQFF.

This chain uses TRBV9 with TRBJ2-6; D gene uncertain. The germline gives CDR1 SGDLS, CDR2 YYNGEE. V was clipped by 5 bases and J by 0 bases, with 9 bases between them. This CDR3 spans 15 amino acids. This CDR3 is CASRFGNSGANVLTF. The CDR3 DNA reads as TGTGCCAGCAGGTTTGGGAACTCTGGGGCCAACGTCCTGACTTTC.

The chain couples TRBV20-1 to TRBJ2-7, with unresolved D. The CDR3 spans 13 residues. Deletions cut 3 bases from V and 2 bases from J, with 11 bases between. CDR1 is DFQATT, CDR2 SNEGSKA, per germline (reference sequence). The CDR3 region is CSASPRYTYEQYF. The CDR3 region has the DNA TGCAGTGCTAGTCCCAGGTACACCTACGAGCAGTACTTC.

The V and J genes are TRBV30 and TRBJ1-1; 7 nucleotides agree with TRBD1. Germline V CDR1 and CDR2: GTSNPN, SVGIG (reference sequence). CDR3 length equals 13 residues. V shed 2 bases and J 3 bases; nucleotides not matched to a gene: 3. The CDR3 here is CAWSSGGDTEAFF. CDR3 DNA: TGTGCCTGGAGTTCAGGGGGGGACACTGAAGCTTTCTTT.

This rearrangement joins TRBV30 to TRBJ2-5; TRBD2 matches at 9 bases. The V segment lost 1 base and the J segment 0 bases; nucleotides outside the gene matches: 6. The CDR3 has 16 residues. From germline, CDR1 is GTSNPN and CDR2 SVGIG (reference sequence). The CDR3, as DNA: TGTGCCTGGAGTGGCTGGGCTAGCGGGAACCAAGAGACCCAGTACTTC. It encodes CAWSGWASGNQETQYF.

The chain recombines TRBV15 with TRBJ2-4; 7 bases align to TRBD1. CDR3 size: 14 residues. The V gene end was trimmed by 6 bases and the J gene end by 1 base; junction bases not matched to a gene: 3. Germline assignment: CDR1 LNHNV and CDR2 YYDKDF (reference sequence). DNA of the CDR3: TGTGCCACCAGGAAGGACAGGGCCAAAAACATTCAGTACTTC. Protein: CATRKDRAKNIQYF. The full variable domain, its missing parts supplied by reference TRBV15 and TRBJ2-4, is DAMVIQNPRYQVTQFGKPVTLSCSQTLNHNVMYWYQQKSSQAPKLLFHYYDKDFNNEADTPDNFQSRRPNTSFCFLDIRSPGLGDTAMYLCATRKDRAKNIQYFGAGTRLSVL.